This T cell receptor (beta chain) came from a study of tumor-infiltrating lymphocytes in primary liver carcinoma. Overall study findings and caveats: Tumor-blood pairs (like tumor-adjacent pairs) overlapped less than tumor region pairs did.

In its sample, this clonotype is medium-sized (0.01 to 0.1%). As yet, its antigen is unknown. Total RNA amounting to roughly 480 ng was the source from which TCR beta cDNA was made with a constant-region primer. What produced the TCR beta libraries was three nested multiplex PCR rounds using slightly modified ARM-PCR. TRBV1-TRBV30 forward primers paired with a C-beta reverse primer were used in the first two PCR rounds, which ran approximately 10 cycles each. TCRdb ran MiXCR on the multiplex PCR reads and lists one entry per CDR3 protein. The sample lists about 78,000 distinct CDR3 sequences, about 64% seen once, with about an eighth in the top ten. Germline CDR1 SGHNT, CDR2 YENEEA. The CDR3 is 15 amino acids. The V segment lost 5 bases and the J segment 6 bases; nucleotides outside the gene matches: 6. Joint extraction of RNA and DNA used 20-30 mg of bulk tissue that was unsorted. Patients had chronic HBV infection and were treatment-naive.

The source of this sequence is a woman aged 60-75 years with primary liver carcinoma and hepatitis B virus infection. The rearrangement joins TRBV11-3 to TRBJ2-5, with 13 bases identical to TRBD2. The sequenced sample consisted of liver tumor tissue from sampling region 4. Subset meaning: tumor region T4, right-lateral pole. In nucleotides, the CDR3 is TGTGCCAGCAGCCCGGGGACTAGCGGGATGAAGACCCAGTACTTC. It specifies CASSPGTSGMKTQYF.